This record concerns one TCR beta chain sequence. The data were taken from a study of technical replicates of blood from several donors. Using immunoSEQ multiplex PCR, the repertoire was profiled, and TCRdb retains in-frame clones only, with some absent. This table has approximately 79,000 clones, 85% to 95% appearing once. V gave up 0 bases and J gave up 8 bases, with 17 bases separating them. This CDR3 is built from 16 residues. Per germline, CDR1 MGHRA and CDR2 YSYEKL. The sequencing input was T cells isolated from PBMCs. This chain connects TRBV4-1 to TRBJ2-1; perhaps TRBD1 as D (6 bases). This receptor was identified in a human donor in good health. The CDR3 DNA sequence: TGCGCCAGCAGCCAAGAGTACGGACAGCTTGTGTATGAGCAGTTCTTC. This encodes CASSQEYGQLVYEQFF.